This T cell receptor beta chain derives from a study of molecular identifiers for immune sequencing clone quantification. Previously described methods and listed TCR primers were employed for the bulk TCR libraries. TCRdb processed the PCR reads anew with MiXCR; each CDR3 protein has one entry. The sample has roughly 630,000 distinct CDR3 sequences, roughly 25% seen once. As to this clonotype: The germline gene is not matched at one end of the junction; a read error may be the cause.

Construction of naive CD8 libraries employed about 19,000 to 1,000,000 sorted cells together with 10%, 30% or 50% RNA. Sorting selected naive CD8 T cells with a CD8+CD4-CCR7+CD45RA+ phenotype. Looked up from germline, CDR1 is SEHNR and CDR2 is FQNEAQ (reference sequence). The CDR3 spans 13 residues. The gene calls are TRBV7-9 and TRBJ1-6, with D perhaps TRBD1 (5 bases). Sequenced sample: naive CD8+ T cells from blood, with Jurkat cell RNA spiked in. Indicated subset: FACS-sorted CD8+CD4-CCR7+CD45RA+ naive T cells. This receptor was identified in a human donor in good health. Some libraries in this study had Jurkat cell RNA spiked in. The CDR3 sequence: CAGSSGGNSPLHF. The CDR3 nucleotides are TGTGCCGGCAGCTCGGGGGGGAATTCACCCCTCCACTTT. The full variable domain, in which reference TRBV7-9 and TRBJ1-6 provide the parts outside the CDR3, is DTGVSQNPRHKITKRGQNVTFRCDPISEHNRLYWYRQTLGQGPEFLTYFQNEAQLEKSRLLSDRFSAERPKGSFSTLEIQRTEQGDSAMYLCAGSSGGNSPLHFGNGTRLTVT.